Reported below is one T cell receptor beta chain. Its antigen is unknown. The data were taken from a study of PD-1 blockade in classical Hodgkin lymphoma. Study-wide points: Exclusion was the outcome for patients who began nivolumab under 1 year after ASCT. Healthy donors were reported to have higher baseline TCR diversity than newly diagnosed patients.

Profiled with immunoSEQ multiplex PCR; TCRdb holds only in-frame clones, not every one. The sample includes 20,000 to 25,000 clones, 77% of them seen just once. Each patient experienced a relapse that followed autologous stem cell transplantation, and brentuximab vedotin exposure varied. Classifying best responses yielded complete response, partial response or progressive disease. The V and J ends lost 5 bases and 10 bases respectively, with 15 bases between them. The germline gives CDR1 SEHNR, CDR2 FQNEAQ (reference sequence). The CDR3 runs to 13 residues. This chain links TRBV7-9 with TRBJ1-5; D unresolved. This receptor was taken from a human donor with classical Hodgkin lymphoma. The sample was peripheral blood mononuclear cells (PBMCs), taken before the second cycle of nivolumab. In nucleotides, the CDR3 is TGTGCCAGCAGCACCGATCCAGGAACACCCCAGCATTTT. Protein product: CASSTDPGTPQHF.